This TCR beta chain was observed in a study of regulatory T cells in long-lasting Graves disease. The study, taken as a whole, reports: The number of shared public clonotypes was higher in persistent patients (fewer than 3,000) than new patients (around 960).

Documented time point: newly diagnosed GD, antithyroid drugs for less than 3 months. Extracted PBMC RNA gave rise to the TCR library. Criteria from the American Thyroid Association guidelines were applied to diagnose Graves' disease. Construction of the TCR beta libraries employed iRepertoire HTBI primers in conjunction with Arm-PCR of CDR3 regions. One entry per CDR3 protein, called by TCRdb with MiXCR from the multiplex PCR reads. The table includes just over 600,000 distinct CDR3 sequences, 15% to 20% detected once. The CDR3 runs 15 residues. Trimming cost V 4 bases and J 4 bases, with 14 bases left between them. Looked up from germline, CDR1 is SNHLY and CDR2 is FYNNEI. As for this clonotype: The antigen remains undetermined.

These same data were also listed under a study on T cells in Graves' hyperthyroidism and ophthalmopathy. From that second work: Ophthalmopathy was identified by the model a median approximately six months ahead of onset.

The rearrangement uses TRBV2 and TRBJ1-3; D is possibly TRBD1 (5 bases). The origin of this receptor is a woman in her twenties or thirties with Graves disease. The sample in question was peripheral blood mononuclear cells (PBMCs), obtained at new diagnosis, from a patient treated with antithyroid drugs. CDR3 coding DNA: TGTGCCAGCAGTGCCGGGGCAGGGAGGGGAAACACCATATATTTT. This gives the protein CASSAGAGRGNTIYF.